This passage covers 18 T cell receptor beta chains from one sample sequenced in a study of vaccination and CD4 T cells after COVID-19. These TCRs are of unknown antigen specificity. The Oncomine TCR Beta short-read assay sequenced DNA from cultured CD4+ T cells. MiXCR was run by TCRdb on the PCR reads, yielding one entry per CDR3 protein. This sample has about 17,000 distinct CDR3 sequences, with roughly 62% found just once. Indicated treatment: approximately 10-day PBMC culture with coronavirus spike peptide pools or control peptides (ViraFEST assay). The sample was CD4+ T cells from blood, cultured in vitro, taken after SARS-CoV-2 vaccination. The receptor source for this set is a human donor who had recovered from COVID-19.

The chain is built from TRBV7-2 and TRBJ2-3, with 8 bases matching TRBD1. Unmatched junction bases numbered 4, after V lost 3 bases and J lost 5 bases. The germline V gene encodes CDR1 SGHTA and CDR2 FQGNSA. This CDR3 region has 14 residues. The CDR3 nucleotides read TGTGCCAGCAGCTTCCGACAGGGGAAAGATACGCAGTATTTT. Residues: CASSFRQGKDTQYF.

The chain carries TRBV28 and TRBJ2-7; possible D gene TRBD2, 6 bases. CDR1 MDHEN and CDR2 SYDVKM come from the germline V gene. V gave up 6 bases and J gave up 0 bases, with 18 bases separating them. There are 16 residues in the CDR3. CDR3 amino acids: CASSAPSDGSSYEQYF. The CDR3 DNA follows: TGTGCCAGCAGCGCCCCCTCGGACGGGAGCTCCTACGAGCAGTACTTC.

V is TRBV20-1 and J is TRBJ2-5, with D hard to call. Germline V lookup: CDR1 DFQATT, CDR2 SNEGSKA (reference sequence). Trimming removed 4 bases at V and 4 bases at J, with 13 bases between. This CDR3 is built from 13 residues. CDR3 sequence: CSATLPSGETQYF. As DNA, the CDR3 is TGCAGTGCTACTCTCCCCTCGGGAGAGACCCAGTACTTC.

This chain links TRBV7-8 with TRBJ1-2; D may be TRBD1 (5 bases). Trimming left V 1 base short and J 6 bases short, with 18 bases between. The germline V gene has CDR1 SGHVS and CDR2 FQNEAQ. The CDR3 is 16 amino acids. The CDR3 sequence is CASSLVPGGGENGYTF. The CDR3 DNA sequence: TGTGCCAGCAGCTTAGTCCCAGGCGGGGGAGAGAATGGCTACACCTTC.

The rearrangement joins TRBV7-2 to TRBJ2-3; 8 bases fit TRBD2. CDR1 and CDR2 from the germline V gene are SGHTA and FQGNSA. Trimming cost V 4 bases and J 3 bases; bases outside gene matches: 9. The CDR3 contains 16 residues. The CDR3 sequence is CASSSRREARTDTQYF. The CDR3 bases are TGTGCCAGCAGCTCGAGGCGGGAGGCCCGGACAGATACGCAGTATTTT.

This chain links TRBV19 with TRBJ2-7, with D possibly called TRBD1 or TRBD2 (5 bases each). The V gene lost 2 bases and the J gene lost 6 bases, with 14 bases spanning the gap. The germline CDR1 and CDR2 sequences are LNHDA and SQIVND (reference sequence). CDR3 length: 14 amino acids. The CDR3, as DNA: TGTGCCAGTAGTATACCCGGGGCCGCCTCCGAGCAGTACTTC. This codes for CASSIPGAASEQYF.

The chain joins TRBV6-2 or TRBV6-3 to TRBJ1-1; TRBD1 aligns across 7 bases. From germline, CDR1 is MNHEY and CDR2 SVGEGT. The CDR3 length is 16 residues. Trimming cost V 5 bases and J 0 bases; bases outside gene matches: 9. The CDR3 region has the DNA TGTGCCAGCAGTCCCTGGAAGGGGGCATTGAACACTGAAGCTTTCTTT. Amino acid sequence: CASSPWKGALNTEAFF.

On this clonotype: One end of the junction fails to match germline, which may point to a read error. The V and J genes are TRBV7-2 and TRBJ2-1; D may be TRBD1 (6 bases). This CDR3 spans 15 amino acids. From germline, CDR1 is SGHTA and CDR2 FQGNSA. CDR3 nucleotides: TGTGCCAGCAGGTTAGGGGGTAGTCTGCGCAATGAGCAGTTCTTC. This codes for CASRLGGSLRNEQFF. Looking up the rest from reference TRBV7-2 and TRBJ2-1 gives the full variable domain: GAGVSQSPSNKVTEKGKDVELRCDPISGHTALYWYRQSLGQGLEFLIYFQGNSAPDKSGLPSDRFSAERTGGSVSTLTIQRTQQEDSAVYLCASRLGGSLRNEQFFGPGTRLTVL.

The rearrangement uses TRBV6-1 and TRBJ2-1; possibly TRBD2 for D (6 bases). Germline assignment: CDR1 MNHNS and CDR2 SASEGT. The germline V and J ends were trimmed by 4 bases and 6 bases, with 13 bases remaining between them. CDR3 length: 14 amino acids. In DNA, the CDR3 is TGTGCCAGCAGTGTGGAGGGCCTGTCCAATGAGCAGTTCTTC. Protein product: CASSVEGLSNEQFF.

The chain joins TRBV24-1 to TRBJ1-5, with 9 bases fitting TRBD1. The CDR3 totals 16 residues. Losses at the gene ends were 7 bases for V and 2 bases for J; bases not matched to a gene: 8. Germline V CDR1 and CDR2: KGHDR, SFDVKD. This chain's CDR3 is CATRASRDRGNQPQHF. The CDR3 DNA sequence: TGTGCCACCAGAGCATCCCGGGACAGGGGCAATCAGCCCCAGCATTTT.

This clonotype appeared a few times. Written as DNA, the CDR3 is TGTGCCAGCAGTCAGGTGGGGGACCCTAACTATGGCTACACCTTC. Translated: CASSQVGDPNYGYTF. The chain has TRBV6-1 and TRBJ1-2; TRBD1 is a possible D gene (5 bases). In germline, CDR1 is MNHNS, CDR2 SASEGT. Deletions cut 5 bases from V and 0 bases from J, with 13 bases between. The CDR3 sequence is 15 residues long.

This clonotype was seen a handful of times. The chain couples TRBV2 to TRBJ1-1; D unresolved. CDR3 size: 13 residues. Trimming shortened V by 10 bases and J by 1 base, and 13 bases separated the two germline ends. Germline values: CDR1 SNHLY, CDR2 FYNNEI. CDR3 loop: CATLPSENTEAFF. Written as DNA, the CDR3 is TGTGCCACCCTACCCTCAGAGAACACTGAAGCTTTCTTT.

The chain combines TRBV29-1 with TRBJ2-2, with D uncertain. The CDR3 length is 11 residues. Germline loops: CDR1 SQVTM, CDR2 ANQGSEA. Trimming removed 2 bases at V and 7 bases at J, with 5 bases between. In nucleotides, the CDR3 is TGCAGCGTTGAAATCGGCGGGGAGCTGTTTTTT. This sequence encodes CSVEIGGELFF.

This chain links TRBV30 with TRBJ1-2; unclear D gene. Trimming shortened V by 3 bases and J by 8 bases, and 10 bases separated the two germline ends. From germline, CDR1 is GTSNPN and CDR2 SVGIG (reference sequence). The CDR3 loop spans 11 amino acids. In DNA form, the CDR3 reads TGTGCCTGGAGGGGTTCGAGAGGCTACACCTTC. Translation gives CAWRGSRGYTF.

Only a few counts were recorded for this clonotype. The V call is TRBV27, the J call TRBJ1-1; TRBD1 might be the D (5 bases). The CDR3 is 13 amino acids. The germline V and J ends were trimmed by 3 bases and 4 bases, with 9 bases remaining between them. Germline assignment: CDR1 MNHEY and CDR2 SMNVEV (reference sequence). Here the CDR3 DNA reads TGTGCCAGCAGTTTGGGGGGTCGCACTGAAGCTTTCTTT. Amino acids: CASSLGGRTEAFF.

This chain joins TRBV7-2 and TRBJ2-5, with a possible D match to TRBD1 (6 bases). The V end was cut by 3 bases, the J end by 2 bases, with 13 bases between. The CDR3 extends over 15 amino acids. Germline V CDR1 and CDR2: SGHTA, FQGNSA. CDR3 loop: CASSFSSGEQETQYF. Here the CDR3 DNA reads TGTGCCAGCAGCTTCTCTTCAGGGGAACAAGAGACCCAGTACTTC.

The chain recombines TRBV19 with TRBJ1-5, with 9 nucleotides matching TRBD1. The CDR3 has 16 amino acids. Germline V lookup: CDR1 LNHDA, CDR2 SQIVND (reference sequence). V lost 5 bases and J lost 3; bases outside the gene matches: 8. CDR3 sequence reads: CASSPQGQGINQPQHF. The CDR3 DNA reads as TGTGCCAGTAGTCCACAGGGACAGGGCATCAATCAGCCCCAGCATTTT.

V is TRBV7-2 and J is TRBJ1-6, with D perhaps TRBD1 (5 bases). The CDR3 is made up of 13 amino acids. Germline lookup yields CDR1 SGHTA and CDR2 FQGNSA. V was cut by 6 bases and J by 6 bases, with 9 bases left in between. CDR3 sequence (DNA): TGTGCCAGCAGTCCCGGGGCTAATTCACCCCTCCACTTT. This sequence encodes CASSPGANSPLHF.